The clone carrying this T cell receptor (beta chain) was observed at least ten times. What it recognizes is unknown. During its preparation, the TCRbeta library received unique molecular identifiers. TCRdb reprocessed the PCR reads via MiXCR and lists one record per CDR3 protein. Found here are some 200,000 distinct CDR3 sequences, around 9.2% of them singletons; the top ten hold under 40%. This sample was included in a study of T-cell reconstitution after alpha-beta-depleted transplantation in children. General study results and limits: Elevated TCRbeta diversity at day 60 was traced, in some patients, to surviving recipient T cells and thymic progenitors. T-cell counts and diversity at one year post-transplant came mainly from newly produced T cells. About two months after transplant, alpha-beta T cells reportedly came from several hundred expanded graft clones.

The V end was cut by 1 base, the J end by 1 base, with 13 bases between. This CDR3 has 16 amino acids. CDR1 is SGHTA, CDR2 FQGTGA, per germline. The sample in question was PBMCs, mostly from graft donor cells, obtained 360 days after TCRalphabeta/CD19-depleted stem cell transplant. The clonotype comes from a male patient under 10 years old who had a stem cell transplant for acute myeloid leukemia, so the T cells may come from the graft donor. V is TRBV7-3 and J is TRBJ2-5; D is possibly TRBD1 or TRBD2 (5 bases each). In DNA, the CDR3 is TGTGCCAGCAGCTTAAATGCGTTGGGACCCCAAGAGACCCAGTACTTC. Translated: CASSLNALGPQETQYF.